These 12 T cell receptor beta chains were all obtained from the same sample, sequenced in a study of blood T cell repertoires in COVID-19. Measured with immunoSEQ multiplex PCR; TCRdb has only the in-frame clones, and not every one. The data show around 53,000 clones, 87% seen once. Sequenced material: peripheral blood. Source of these receptors: a woman aged 55-69 years with COVID-19, enrolled during active disease.

The chain joins TRBV6-1 to TRBJ2-7, with TRBD2 identical over 8 bases. The CDR3 is 11 amino acids. Germline-derived CDR1 and CDR2 are MNHNS and SASEGT. With V trimmed by 10 bases and J by 6 bases, 5 bases remained unmatched. CDR3 nucleotide sequence: TGTGCCACCGGACTAGCTCTCGAGCAGTACTTC. Its protein is CATGLALEQYF.

CDR3 sequence: CASSPSRGAYNEQFF. CDR3 in DNA: TGTGCCAGCTCACCGTCCAGGGGGGCCTACAATGAGCAGTTCTTC. The chain employs TRBV18 and TRBJ2-1, with D perhaps matching TRBD1 (7 bases). The V gene's germline CDR1 is KGHSH and CDR2 LQKENI. The CDR3 has 15 amino acids. Trimming shortened V by 3 bases and J by 2 bases, and 11 bases separated the two germline ends.

The rearrangement links TRBV7-9 to TRBJ2-7; possibly TRBD2 for D (6 bases). V was shortened by 7 bases and J by 2 bases, with 12 bases between the two germline ends. CDR3 length equals 13 residues. Germline assignment: CDR1 SEHNR and CDR2 FQNEAQ (reference sequence). The CDR3, as DNA: TGTGCCAGCATGGGAGGTGGAACCTACGAGCAGTACTTC. Protein product: CASMGGGTYEQYF.

The chain carries TRBV28 and TRBJ1-2, with D perhaps TRBD1 (6 bases). The germline V gene has CDR1 MDHEN and CDR2 SYDVKM. This CDR3 spans 13 amino acids. Trimming removed 6 bases from V and 3 bases from J, with 11 bases in between. The CDR3 loop reads CASRKDSYYGYTF. Written as DNA, the CDR3 is TGTGCCAGCAGAAAGGACAGCTACTATGGCTACACCTTC.

V and J are TRBV30 and TRBJ1-1; the D is unclear. The CDR3 has 14 residues. V lost 2 bases to trimming and J lost 0 bases, with 10 bases between them. Germline CDR1 reads GTSNPN; CDR2 reads SVGIG (reference sequence). CDR3 nucleotide sequence: TGTGCCTGGAGTATGGCCCCCATGAACACTGAAGCTTTCTTT. Translating gives CAWSMAPMNTEAFF.

The CDR3 is CATSDLRDSHMNTEAFF. CDR3 nucleotides: TGTGCCACCAGTGATTTGCGGGACAGTCACATGAACACTGAAGCTTTCTTT. The V and J genes are TRBV24-1 and TRBJ1-1; 7 positions agree with TRBD1. Germline V gene lookup returns CDR1 KGHDR and CDR2 SFDVKD. Unmatched junction bases numbered 6, after V lost 0 bases and J lost 0 bases. CDR3 length: 17 amino acids.

The chain combines TRBV18 with TRBJ2-1, with TRBD2 as a possible D gene (6 bases). CDR1 is KGHSH, CDR2 LQKENI, per germline. The CDR3 contains 15 residues. V was cut by 2 bases and J by 4 bases, with 12 bases left in between. The CDR3 DNA reads TGTGCCAGCTCACCAGTGACTAGTGGGTACAATGAGCAGTTCTTC. Encoded protein: CASSPVTSGYNEQFF.

This chain connects TRBV2 to TRBJ2-5, with 8 positions matching TRBD2. Trimming took 6 bases from V and 4 from J; bases not matched to a gene: 7. There are 14 residues in the CDR3. Germline V gene sequence: CDR1 SNHLY, CDR2 FYNNEI. This chain's CDR3 is CASRPGLAGETQYF. CDR3 nucleotides: TGTGCCAGCAGACCCGGACTAGCCGGAGAGACCCAGTACTTC.

The chain joins TRBV4-2 to TRBJ2-3; possibly TRBD1 for D (6 bases). CDR1 and CDR2 (germline): LGHNA, YNFKEQ. Trimming stripped 6 bases from V and 4 bases from J, with 23 bases between. This CDR3 contains 17 residues. The CDR3 is CASSYRGMDRTADTQYF. The CDR3 bases are TGTGCCAGCAGTTACCGGGGAATGGACAGAACCGCAGATACGCAGTATTTT.

The rearrangement links TRBV5-6 to TRBJ2-7; 8 nucleotides agree with TRBD1. J lost 7 bases, V lost 4 bases, and 4 bases had no gene match. Germline V CDR1 and CDR2: SGHDT, YYEEEE. The CDR3 is 12 amino acids. The CDR3 DNA sequence: TGTGCCAGCAGCGCCTGGACAGGGGAGCAGTACTTC. It yields the protein CASSAWTGEQYF. The full variable domain, in which reference TRBV5-6 and TRBJ2-7 provide the parts outside the CDR3, is DAGVTQSPTHLIKTRGQQVTLRCSPKSGHDTVSWYQQALGQGPQFIFQYYEEEERQRGNFPDRFSGHQFPNYSSELNVNALLLGDSALYLCASSAWTGEQYFGPGTRLTVT.

This clone was detected only once. The chain employs TRBV5-5 and TRBJ1-4; 7 bases line up with TRBD1. Trimming removed 4 bases from V and 2 bases from J; junction bases left unmatched: 8. The length of the CDR3 is 16 residues. Germline CDR1 reads SGHKS; CDR2 reads YYEKEE (reference sequence). DNA for the CDR3: TGTGCCAGCAGCCCAGGAGGGGGCGGCACTAATGAAAAACTGTTTTTT. This gives the protein CASSPGGGGTNEKLFF.

This chain links TRBV12-5 with TRBJ2-1; a possible D gene is TRBD2 (5 bases). This CDR3 has 18 amino acids. Germline CDR1 LGHNT, CDR2 FRNRAP. Trimming pared 0 bases from V and 0 bases from J, leaving 15 bases between. The CDR3 loop is CASGLVEDGKVSYNEQFF. The CDR3 region has the DNA TGTGCTAGTGGTTTGGTCGAAGACGGGAAAGTCTCCTACAATGAGCAGTTCTTC.